This T cell receptor (beta chain) was sequenced in a study of blood T cell repertoires in COVID-19. Germline CDR1 and CDR2: SGHTA and FQGNSA. The CDR3 spans 15 residues. Trimming took 5 bases from V and 1 from J, leaving 14 bases between them. Assay used: immunoSEQ multiplex PCR; TCRdb lists only in-frame clones, some missing. Of approximately 180,000 clones listed, roughly 85% are singletons. The receptor comes from a middle-aged man who had recovered from COVID-19. The sequencing sample was made of PBMCs or T cells enriched from blood (not recorded which). The chain is built from TRBV7-2 and TRBJ1-1; no definite D call. CDR3 loop: CASSPRGPSNTEAFF. CDR3 DNA: TGTGCCAGCAGCCCTCGTGGGCCCTCGAACACTGAAGCTTTCTTT.